This T cell receptor (beta chain) was sequenced for a study of molecular identifiers for immune sequencing clone quantification. Study-wide results and limits: Barcodes shared by identical TCR molecules could lead to underestimated sizes of highly expanded clones.

Sorted inputs of about 17,000 to 1,100,000 cells, with 10%, 30% or 50% RNA, yielded naive CD8 libraries. TCRdb re-derived calls from the PCR reads in MiXCR, one entry per CDR3 protein. The table shows around 470,000 distinct CDR3 sequences, with roughly 26% occurring only once. This clonotype was recorded many times. Its antigen is currently unknown. The clonotype originates from a human donor in good health. Some libraries in this study had Jurkat cell RNA spiked in. The specimen sequenced was naive CD8+ T cells from blood, with Jurkat cell RNA spiked in. Subset here: FACS-sorted CD8+CD4-CCR7+CD45RA+ naive T cells.

The CDR3 loop reads CAITYGSDNVLTF. The CDR3, as DNA: TGTGCCATCACCTACGGTAGTGACAACGTCCTGACTTTC. The chain uses TRBV12-3 or TRBV12-4 and TRBJ2-6; unclear D gene. The V end was cut by 10 bases, the J end by 9 bases, with 16 bases between. The CDR3 is 13 amino acids.